This TCR beta chain was found in a study of T cell responses to AZD1222 COVID-19 vaccine. General study results and limits: Just five or six AZD1222 recipients were seropositive at baseline. Females outnumbered males among donors, who were mostly white British; clonal diversity was possibly underestimated. Spike-wide coverage was observed for vaccine-associated CD4 TCRs, with dominant responses at 160-218 and 743-854. Close to half of spike-specific TCRs reportedly recognize unmutated variant regions.

TCRdb's copy holds only in-frame clones and misses some; the assay was immunoSEQ multiplex PCR. The table includes 90,000 to 100,000 clones, 85% to 90% detected once. Germline trimming cut 1 base from V and 4 bases from J; bases unmatched to any gene: 7. The germline V gene encodes CDR1 SGHDT and CDR2 YYEEEE. This CDR3 has 16 residues. Comment on this clone: Its antigen is as yet unknown.

The chain carries TRBV5-6 and TRBJ2-3; TRBD2 agrees at 9 bases. The origin of this receptor is an adult who received the AZD1222 COVID-19 vaccine. The sample here was peripheral blood, taken 28 days after the second AZD1222 dose. For the CDR3, the DNA is TGTGCCAGCAGCTTGCGTTCTAGCGGGAACGCAGATACGCAGTATTTT. The encoded protein is CASSLRSSGNADTQYF.